Sequencing of this TCR beta chain was carried out in a study of blood T cells in healthy people across ages. With a J-beta primer mix and a sample-barcoded 5' primer, a second PCR ran about 6 to 11 cycles. Each of the samples gave a minimum of 2.5 million paired-end reads that contained CDR3. TCRdb independently ran MiXCR on the 5' RACE reads; one entry per CDR3 protein. Altogether approximately 900,000 distinct CDR3 sequences are present, approximately 49% being singletons, with the ten largest covering over 10%. Germline V gene sequence: CDR1 MNHEY, CDR2 SVGEGT. The CDR3 is 13 amino acids. V was pared by 6 bases and J by 2 bases, with 10 bases between. Study-level findings and limits: From one million sequenced T cells, diversity estimates were lower bounds. Diversity of TCR beta correlated strongly with naive T cell percentage.

Concerning this clonotype itself: Its matching antigen is unknown.

The origin of this receptor is a man aged 25 to 40 in good health. The V gene is TRBV6-2 or TRBV6-3, the J gene TRBJ2-5; TRBD2 is a possible D gene (6 bases). Material for sequencing was blood. The CDR3: CASRTRGQETQYF. CDR3 sequence (DNA): TGTGCCAGCAGAACCCGGGGGCAAGAGACCCAGTACTTC.